A selection of T cell receptor beta chains follows, all from one sample in a study of OX40 agonist ivuxolimab in advanced cancers. The repertoire was sequenced with immunoSEQ multiplex PCR; TCRdb's copy has only in-frame clones and lacks some. The data show about 66,000 clones, 91% seen once. This material consisted of CD4+ or CD8+ T cells sorted from blood, taken in a trial of the OX40 agonist ivuxolimab. The origin of the receptors is an adult with an advanced solid tumor such as melanoma, head and neck, liver or kidney cancer. Both conserved end residues are part of each CDR3. D genes are given only for firm matches. Rows give clone size only sometimes, using once, few, many, or a class for an expanded clone.

v_call,clone_size,j_call,d_call,cdr3_aa,cdr3_nt
TRBV11-3,.,TRBJ2-3,TRBD2,CASSLGLDKSTDTQYF,TGTGCCAGCAGCTTGGGACTAGACAAGAGCACAGATACGCAGTATTTT
TRBV4-2,.,TRBJ1-2,.,CASSQGDGLPPYGYTF,TGTGCCAGCAGCCAAGGGGACGGGTTACCACCTTATGGCTACACCTTC
TRBV19,.,TRBJ2-1,TRBD2,CASRRGGLADGENEQFF,TGTGCCAGTAGGAGAGGGGGACTAGCGGACGGGGAGAATGAGCAGTTCTTC
TRBV6-5,.,TRBJ1-1,TRBD1,CATTTGGGTEAFF,TGTGCCACCACCACAGGGGGGGGCACTGAAGCTTTCTTT
TRBV7-2,.,TRBJ2-4,.,CASSFGGNIQYF,TGTGCCAGCAGCTTTGGAGGAAACATTCAGTACTTC
TRBV5-1,.,TRBJ2-7,.,CASSPGPSGEQYF,TGCGCCAGCAGCCCGGGACCGTCGGGAGAGCAGTACTTC
TRBV2,once,TRBJ2-7,TRBD2,CASNHPGTSVSEQYF,TGTGCCAGCAACCACCCCGGGACTAGCGTCAGCGAGCAGTACTTC
TRBV6-4,.,TRBJ2-1,TRBD2,CASSSGLAGNEQFF,TGTGCCAGCAGTTCCGGACTAGCGGGTAATGAGCAGTTCTTC
TRBV7-9,.,TRBJ2-3,.,CASSLAPVDTQYF,TGTGCCAGCAGCTTAGCCCCAGTTGATACGCAGTATTTT
TRBV21-1,.,TRBJ2-3,.,CASSPPLAETSTDTQYF,TGTGCCAGCAGCCCTCCACTAGCGGAGACTAGCACAGATACGCAGTATTTT
TRBV2,.,TRBJ2-2,TRBD2,CASSARGGTNTGELFF,TGTGCCAGCAGCGCCCGGGGGGGAACGAACACCGGGGAGCTGTTTTTT
TRBV7-2,.,TRBJ2-5,.,CASSLAQKGRETQYF,TGTGCCAGCAGCTTAGCGCAGAAGGGGCGTGAGACCCAGTACTTC
TRBV27,once,TRBJ2-1,.,CASKLSRPYNEQFF,TGTGCCAGCAAGTTGAGCCGACCCTACAATGAGCAGTTCTTC
TRBV5-1,.,TRBJ2-5,.,CASSAGGKEETQYF,TGCGCCAGCAGCGCCGGAGGGAAGGAAGAGACCCAGTACTTC
TRBV6-6,.,TRBJ2-6,.,CASSYQGSSGANVLTF,TGTGCCAGCAGTTACCAAGGCAGCTCTGGGGCCAACGTCCTGACTTTC
TRBV2,few,TRBJ1-2,.,CASTVYQAGYTF,TGTGCCAGCACAGTGTACCAGGCGGGCTACACCTTC
TRBV18,.,TRBJ1-3,.,CASSPARGVNGNTIYF,TGTGCCAGCTCACCCGCCCGGGGAGTTAATGGAAACACCATATATTTT
TRBV9,.,TRBJ2-5,.,CASSAMGGQETQYF,TGTGCCAGCAGCGCCATGGGGGGTCAAGAGACCCAGTACTTC
TRBV7-9,.,TRBJ2-5,.,CASRRIQETQYF,TGTGCCAGCCGTCGAATCCAAGAGACCCAGTACTTC
TRBV5-1,.,TRBJ1-4,.,CASSLAGRTNEKLFF,TGCGCCAGCAGCTTGGCCGGGAGGACTAATGAAAAACTGTTTTTT
TRBV7-2,.,TRBJ2-3,TRBD2,CASSLGSGSQADTQYF,TGTGCCAGCAGCTTAGGTAGCGGGAGTCAAGCAGATACGCAGTATTTT
TRBV7-9,.,TRBJ1-1,.,CASSWRGGEAFF,TGTGCCAGCAGCTGGCGCGGGGGTGAAGCTTTCTTT
TRBV7-9,once,TRBJ2-7,.,CASSQAGSYEQYF,TGTGCCAGCAGCCAGGCGGGATCCTACGAGCAGTACTTC
TRBV28,.,TRBJ2-6,.,CASSLWSSGANVLTF,TGTGCCAGCAGTTTATGGAGCTCTGGGGCCAACGTCCTGACTTTC
TRBV7-6,.,TRBJ2-1,TRBD2,CASSTGTSVGEQFF,TGTGCCAGCAGCACCGGGACTAGCGTAGGTGAGCAGTTCTTC
TRBV9,.,TRBJ1-5,.,CASSVGPVQPQHF,TGTGCCAGCAGCGTAGGACCGGTTCAGCCCCAGCATTTT
TRBV5-1,.,TRBJ2-2,.,CASSLEAGELFF,TGCGCCAGCAGCTTGGAGGCCGGGGAGCTGTTTTTT
TRBV25-1,.,TRBJ2-6,.,CASSDRGFGANVLTF,TGTGCCAGCAGTGACCGCGGGTTTGGGGCCAACGTCCTGACTTTC
TRBV30,.,TRBJ2-2,TRBD1,CAYTSDRKAGELFF,TGTGCCTATACATCGGACAGGAAGGCCGGGGAGCTGTTTTTT
TRBV10-3,.,TRBJ2-1,TRBD1,CAIQGQGAWNEQFF,TGTGCCATCCAAGGGCAGGGGGCTTGGAATGAGCAGTTCTTC
TRBV7-7,.,TRBJ2-7,.,CASSPRPDEQYF,TGTGCTAGCAGCCCCCGTCCGGACGAGCAGTACTTC
TRBV7-9,.,TRBJ2-2,.,CASSLLPGELFF,TGTGCCAGCAGCTTACTACCCGGGGAGCTGTTTTTT
TRBV10-3,.,TRBJ2-3,.,CATSRTDTQYF,TGTGCCACTAGCCGCACAGATACGCAGTATTTT
TRBV7-9,.,TRBJ2-7,.,CASNPGTEHSYEQYF,TGTGCCAGCAACCCAGGGACGGAGCACTCCTACGAGCAGTACTTC
TRBV7-3,.,TRBJ2-6,.,CASSYARANVLTF,TGTGCCAGCAGCTACGCTAGGGCCAACGTCCTGACTTTC
TRBV6-6,.,TRBJ2-3,.,CASSYRSHTDTQYF,TGTGCCAGCAGTTATCGCTCCCACACAGATACGCAGTATTTT
TRBV28,.,TRBJ2-1,TRBD1,CASSPFPLTGIFYNGQFF,TGTGCCAGCAGCCCCTTCCCACTGACAGGGATTTTTTACAATGGGCAGTTCTTC
TRBV5-8,few,TRBJ1-2,.,CASSSVGYNYGYTF,TGTGCCAGCAGTTCGGTCGGATACAACTATGGCTACACCTTC
TRBV7-2,.,TRBJ2-7,.,CASSLHGWQYF,TGTGCCAGCAGCTTACACGGGTGGCAGTACTTC
TRBV5-6,.,TRBJ1-6,TRBD1,CASSLVDRGNSPLHF,TGTGCCAGCAGCTTGGTGGACAGGGGAAATTCACCCCTCCACTTT
TRBV11-3,.,TRBJ2-3,TRBD2,CASSLGTSVLDTQYF,TGTGCCAGCAGCTTGGGGACTAGCGTTTTAGATACGCAGTATTTT
TRBV5-1,.,TRBJ2-5,.,CASSLVVSETQYF,TGCGCCAGCAGCTTGGTGGTCTCAGAGACCCAGTACTTC
TRBV30,.,TRBJ2-7,.,CAWSEQVEQYF,TGTGCCTGGAGTGAACAGGTCGAGCAGTACTTC
TRBV6-1,.,TRBJ2-5,.,CASGKEDAETQYF,TGTGCCAGCGGGAAAGAGGACGCAGAGACCCAGTACTTC
TRBV7-2,.,TRBJ2-7,TRBD2,CASSLPRTSHEQYF,TGTGCCAGCAGCTTACCCCGGACTAGCCACGAGCAGTACTTC
TRBV29-1,.,TRBJ2-3,.,CSVVGAPEGTDTQYF,TGCAGCGTTGTAGGGGCCCCCGAGGGCACAGATACGCAGTATTTT
TRBV28,.,TRBJ2-1,.,CASKEGRRGQFF,TGTGCCAGCAAGGAGGGTAGGAGAGGTCAGTTCTTC
TRBV19,once,TRBJ2-7,.,CASSIVPPSHAKSYEQYF,TGTGCCAGTAGTATAGTCCCCCCTTCTCACGCGAAATCCTACGAGCAGTACTTC
TRBV7-9,.,TRBJ1-1,.,CASSLSRTMNTEAFF,TGTGCCAGCAGCTTAAGTCGGACTATGAACACTGAAGCTTTCTTT
TRBV5-1,.,TRBJ2-7,.,CASSLGSHEQYF,TGCGCCAGCAGCTTGGGCTCCCACGAGCAGTACTTC
TRBV7-3,.,TRBJ1-5,.,CASSLGRAQPQHF,TGTGCCAGCAGCCTGGGCAGGGCTCAGCCCCAGCATTTT
TRBV6-5,.,TRBJ1-3,TRBD1,CASRPNRGHGNTIYF,TGTGCCAGCAGACCAAACAGGGGACATGGAAACACCATATATTTT
TRBV6-1,once,TRBJ2-1,TRBD2,CASGRAPGNEQFF,TGTGCCAGCGGGAGGGCCCCAGGCAATGAGCAGTTCTTC
TRBV11-3,.,TRBJ2-5,.,CASSLGGSQETQYF,TGTGCCAGCAGCTTAGGGGGCAGCCAAGAGACCCAGTACTTC
TRBV5-4,.,TRBJ2-4,TRBD1,CASKGADEAKNIQYF,TGTGCCAGCAAGGGGGCAGATGAAGCCAAAAACATTCAGTACTTC
TRBV23-1,.,TRBJ1-5,.,CASSQELGQVNQPQHF,TGCGCCAGCAGTCAAGAGTTGGGACAAGTCAATCAGCCCCAGCATTTT
TRBV18,once,TRBJ2-1,TRBD2,CASSSGQIGLAMEQFF,TGTGCCAGCTCATCAGGACAGATCGGACTAGCGATGGAACAGTTCTTC
TRBV11-2,.,TRBJ2-1,.,CASSSLGSGRKYNEQFF,TGTGCCAGCAGCTCCCTAGGGAGCGGTCGGAAATACAATGAGCAGTTCTTC
TRBV29-1,.,TRBJ1-1,.,CSVGRGTDTEAFF,TGCAGCGTTGGAAGGGGAACGGACACTGAAGCTTTCTTT
TRBV7-8,once,TRBJ1-5,.,CASSLRGGDTNQPQHF,TGTGCCAGCAGCCTCCGGGGGGGGGACACGAATCAGCCCCAGCATTTT